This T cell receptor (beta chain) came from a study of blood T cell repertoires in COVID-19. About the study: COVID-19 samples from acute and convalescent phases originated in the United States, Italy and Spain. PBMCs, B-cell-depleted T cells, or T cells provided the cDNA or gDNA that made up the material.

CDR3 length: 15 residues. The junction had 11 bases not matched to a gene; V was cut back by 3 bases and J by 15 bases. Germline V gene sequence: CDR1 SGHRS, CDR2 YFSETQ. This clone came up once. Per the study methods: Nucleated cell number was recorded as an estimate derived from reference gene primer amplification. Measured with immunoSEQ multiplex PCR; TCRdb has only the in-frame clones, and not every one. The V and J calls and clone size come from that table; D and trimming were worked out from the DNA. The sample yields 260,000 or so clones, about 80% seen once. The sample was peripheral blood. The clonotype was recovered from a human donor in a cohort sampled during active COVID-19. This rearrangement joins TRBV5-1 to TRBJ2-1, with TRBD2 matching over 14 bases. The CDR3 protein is CASSSLTSGGAAWFF. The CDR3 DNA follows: TGCGCCAGCAGCTCGTTGACTAGCGGGGGGGCCGCTTGGTTCTTC.